This T cell receptor (beta chain) was sequenced in a study of monozygotic twins with inflammatory bowel disease. TCRdb reanalyzed the 5' RACE reads, giving one entry per CDR3 protein sequence and no DNA. The sample totals 330,000 or so distinct CDR3 sequences. The source of this sequence is a human donor with ulcerative colitis or Crohn's disease, or a healthy co-twin of an affected twin (not recorded which). The sequenced material came from blood.

The CDR3 sequence is CASSQPEGSNYGYTF. The chain uses TRBV6-1 and TRBJ1-2. The CDR3 runs to 15 residues. Germline-derived CDR1 and CDR2 are MNHNS and SASEGT.